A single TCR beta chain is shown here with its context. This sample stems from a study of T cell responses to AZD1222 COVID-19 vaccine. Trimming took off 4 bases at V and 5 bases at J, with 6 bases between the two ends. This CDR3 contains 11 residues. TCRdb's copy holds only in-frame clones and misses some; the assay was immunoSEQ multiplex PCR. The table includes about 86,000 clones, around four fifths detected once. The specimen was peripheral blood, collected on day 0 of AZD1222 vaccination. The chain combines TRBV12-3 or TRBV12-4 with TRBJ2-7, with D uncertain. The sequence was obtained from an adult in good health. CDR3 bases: TGTGCCAGCAGTTGGGGTCACGAGCAGTACTTC. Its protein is CASSWGHEQYF.